This T cell receptor beta chain stems from a study of OX40 agonist ivuxolimab in advanced cancers. Overall study context: Therapy given before enrollment (anti-PD-1, anti-PD-L1 or anti-CTLA-4) was allowed, and approximately 40% had some.

CDR3 length equals 14 residues. Germline V CDR1 and CDR2: SGHDT, YYEEEE. V lost 0 bases to trimming and J lost 2 bases, with 9 bases between them. Assay used: immunoSEQ multiplex PCR; TCRdb lists only in-frame clones, some missing. Of under 20,000 clones in the sample, around three quarters are singletons; the top ten hold 45% to 50%. The sequencing used CD4+ or CD8+ T cells sorted from blood, collected in a trial of the OX40 agonist ivuxolimab. The clonotype originates from an adult with an advanced solid tumor such as melanoma, head and neck, liver or kidney cancer. V and J are TRBV5-6 and TRBJ2-7, with unresolved D. The DNA of the CDR3 is TGTGCCAGCAGCTTGGCTGGCCAGACCTACGAGCAGTACTTC. Encoded protein: CASSLAGQTYEQYF.